This passage covers 28 T cell receptor beta chains from one sample sequenced in a study of early T cells in non-severe SARS-CoV-2 infection. In TCRdb, the 5' RACE reads were re-called with MiXCR into one record per CDR3 protein. The sample carries some 66,000 distinct CDR3 sequences, approximately 13% recorded once. Sample: whole blood. The source of these receptors is an adult who was a healthcare worker with PCR-confirmed SARS-CoV-2 infection or an uninfected control (not recorded which).

In the case of this clonotype: The junction differs from germline at one of its ends, possibly a read error. This sequence joins TRBV10-3 and TRBJ2-2, with TRBD1 matching over 8 bases. Germline CDR1 ENHRY, CDR2 SYGVKD. This CDR3 has 15 residues. CDR3 residues: CAISEAGGDTEELFF. CDR3 nucleotide sequence: TGTGCCATCAGTGAGGCAGGGGGCGACACCGAGGAGCTGTTTTTT.

The rearrangement joins TRBV5-5 to TRBJ1-1, with TRBD1 identical over 7 bases. With V trimmed by 5 bases and J by 3 bases, 7 bases remained unmatched. CDR3 length: 14 amino acids. CDR1 SGHKS and CDR2 YYEKEE come from the germline V gene (reference sequence). The CDR3 spells CASRLGGLDTEAFF. DNA of the CDR3: TGTGCCAGCAGGCTAGGGGGCTTGGACACTGAAGCTTTCTTT. Full variable domain (rest looked up from reference TRBV5-5 and TRBJ1-1): DAGVTQSPTHLIKTRGQQVTLRCSPISGHKSVSWYQQVLGQGPQFIFQYYEKEERGRGNFPDRFSARQFPNYSSELNVNALLLGDSALYLCASRLGGLDTEAFFGQGTRLTVV.

There are a few counts of this clonotype. This rearrangement joins TRBV7-9 to TRBJ2-3; no clear D gene. CDR1 and CDR2 from the germline V gene are SEHNR and FQNEAQ (reference sequence). Deletions cut 1 base from V and 0 bases from J, with 8 bases between. CDR3 length: 15 amino acids. CDR3 in DNA: TGTGCCAGCAGCTTAGGAGCACCTAGCACAGATACGCAGTATTTT. Translated, it gives CASSLGAPSTDTQYF.

This clonotype was detected ten times or more. The chain carries TRBV5-1 and TRBJ2-7; 13 nucleotides line up with TRBD2. From germline, CDR1 is SGHRS and CDR2 YFSETQ. J was trimmed by 2 bases and V by 4 bases; bases with no gene match: 6. The CDR3 extends over 16 amino acids. The CDR3 nucleotides read TGCGCCAGCAGCGTGTCCGGGACTAGCGGGGCCTACGAGCAGTACTTC. Its translation is CASSVSGTSGAYEQYF.

This clonotype was observed at least ten times. V usage is TRBV10-1 and J usage is TRBJ1-1; possibly TRBD1 for D (5 bases). CDR3 length: 15 amino acids. In germline, CDR1 is WNHNN, CDR2 SYGVQD (reference sequence). With 0 bases removed from V and 1 base from J, the gap between germline ends came to 9 bases. The CDR3: CASSESGTKNTEAFF. DNA of the CDR3: TGCGCCAGCAGTGAGTCCGGGACGAAGAACACTGAAGCTTTCTTT.

The chain recombines TRBV24-1 with TRBJ1-1; D is undetermined. The germline gives CDR1 KGHDR, CDR2 SFDVKD. With 5 bases removed from V and 8 bases from J, the gap between germline ends came to 8 bases. This CDR3 has 11 amino acids. CDR3 nucleotide sequence: TGTGCCACCAGTGGGCCGACAGAAGCTTTCTTT. This sequence encodes CATSGPTEAFF.

This clonotype was counted ten times or more. V usage is TRBV12-3 or TRBV12-4 and J usage is TRBJ2-1, with D possibly TRBD2 on 6 matching bases. The CDR3 loop spans 15 amino acids. V lost 1 base to trimming and J lost 7 bases, with 14 bases between them. The CDR3 spells CASSLDAGRANEQFF. The CDR3 region has the DNA TGTGCCAGCAGTTTAGATGCGGGGCGAGCGAATGAGCAGTTCTTC.

This clonotype occurred many times. V gene TRBV29-1 combines with J gene TRBJ1-4, with unresolved D. The CDR3 length is 14 residues. The germline CDR1 and CDR2 sequences are SQVTM and ANQGSEA. V lost 6 bases, J lost 8 bases, and 19 bases lay in between. The CDR3 bases are TGCAGCGTCCGTCGGGGAATGGAGGCGGAAAAACTGTTTTTT. Its protein is CSVRRGMEAEKLFF. The complete variable domain, with remaining parts taken from reference TRBV29-1 and TRBJ1-4, reads SAVISQKPSRDICQRGTSLTIQCQVDSQVTMMFWYRQQPGQSLTLIATANQGSEATYESGFVIDKFPISRPNLTFSTLTVSNMSPEDSSIYLCSVRRGMEAEKLFFGSGTQLSVL.

Remarks on this clonotype: At one boundary the junction diverges from the germline segment, which might be a read error. V gene TRBV28 combines with J gene TRBJ1-1; tentative D call: TRBD1 (5 bases). The CDR3 totals 12 residues. CDR1 and CDR2 from the germline V gene are MDHEN and SYDVKM. The CDR3 spells CTSSFQGSEAFF. CDR3 coding DNA: TGTACCAGCAGTTTTCAGGGATCTGAAGCTTTCTTT.

This clonotype was detected many times. The genes are TRBV4-1 and TRBJ2-3; D is undetermined. V shed 0 bases and J shed 15 bases, with 16 bases lying between them. This CDR3 is built from 13 residues. Per germline, CDR1 MGHRA and CDR2 YSYEKL. CDR3 sequence reads: CASSQDGTKRKYF. Here the CDR3 DNA reads TGCGCCAGCAGCCAAGATGGTACTAAACGGAAATATTTT.

The chain links TRBV4-3 to TRBJ1-5, with TRBD1 identical over 7 bases. J gave up 1 base and V 4 bases, and 1 base lay outside the gene matches. The germline V gene encodes CDR1 LGHNA and CDR2 YSLEER. The CDR3 covers 14 residues. CDR3 sequence: CASSPGGSNQPQHF. As DNA, the CDR3 is TGCGCCAGCAGCCCAGGGGGGAGCAATCAGCCCCAGCATTTT.

The chain combines TRBV7-2 with TRBJ1-1; D is unclear. The CDR3 is 14 amino acids. Per germline, CDR1 SGHTA and CDR2 FQGNSA. V gave up 8 bases and J gave up 5 bases, with 18 bases separating them. The chain's CDR3 is CASARVAGGTEAFF. CDR3 sequence (DNA): TGTGCCAGCGCGAGGGTGGCAGGAGGGACTGAAGCTTTCTTT.

This clonotype was seen repeatedly, ten times or more. This chain connects TRBV6-5 to TRBJ2-7; tentative D call: TRBD1 (7 bases). This CDR3 spans 13 amino acids. Between the trimmed V and J ends, which lost 5 bases and 6 bases, there was a span of 14 bases. Looked up from germline, CDR1 is MNHEY and CDR2 is SVGAGI. Written as DNA, the CDR3 is TGTGCCAGCAGTAACCCGCAGGGGGGCGAGCAGTACTTC. Its translation is CASSNPQGGEQYF.

This clonotype was detected a few times. The chain links TRBV6-9 to TRBJ2-1; D is uncertain. This CDR3 has 14 amino acids. V was pared by 7 bases and J by 6 bases, with 16 bases between. The germline gives CDR1 MNHGY, CDR2 SVAAGI. This CDR3 is CASTREWAVNEQFF. The DNA of the CDR3 is TGTGCCAGCACCCGAGAGTGGGCGGTCAATGAGCAGTTCTTC.

The genes are TRBV6-2 or TRBV6-3 and TRBJ2-3; D not resolved. The ends were cut back, 2 bases at V and 2 bases at J, with 14 bases in the middle. Germline loops: CDR1 MNHEY, CDR2 SVGEGT. The CDR3 is 16 residues long. CDR3 DNA sequence: TGTGCCAGCAGTTACACTCTCAGTCCCATCACAGATACGCAGTATTTT. Translated, it gives CASSYTLSPITDTQYF.

This clonotype was detected only a few times. This chain uses TRBV20-1 with TRBJ2-7, with unresolved D. The CDR3 has 14 residues. The germline V gene encodes CDR1 DFQATT and CDR2 SNEGSKA (reference sequence). The V and J ends lost 6 bases and 2 bases respectively, with 17 bases between them. CDR3 residues: CSAVPVGPTYEQYF. The CDR3 region has the DNA TGCAGTGCCGTCCCAGTCGGACCAACCTACGAGCAGTACTTC.

The chain uses TRBV18 and TRBJ2-2, with 7 bases aligning to TRBD1. The ends lost 1 base at V and 5 bases at J; junction bases unmatched: 10. The CDR3 totals 17 residues. Germline V gene lookup returns CDR1 KGHSH and CDR2 LQKENI. CDR3 DNA: TGTGCCAGCTCACCACTTACGCAGGGGGTGCGGACCGGGGAGCTGTTTTTT. Its translation: CASSPLTQGVRTGELFF.

The rearrangement joins TRBV20-1 to TRBJ2-1, with 7 bases aligning to TRBD1. The trim removed 3 bases at V and 0 bases at J, leaving 8 bases unmatched. The germline V gene encodes CDR1 DFQATT and CDR2 SNEGSKA (reference sequence). CDR3 length: 16 amino acids. CDR3 in amino acids: CSARADRFSSYNEQFF. The CDR3 region has the DNA TGCAGTGCTAGGGCGGACAGGTTTAGCTCCTACAATGAGCAGTTCTTC.

This clonotype was counted a few times. The chain links TRBV29-1 to TRBJ2-5; possible D gene TRBD1, 5 bases. The CDR3 runs 11 residues. Between the trimmed V and J ends, which lost 5 bases and 5 bases, there was a span of 9 bases. Per the germline V gene, CDR1 is SQVTM and CDR2 is ANQGSEA. The CDR3 spells CSVRKGETQYF. CDR3 in DNA: TGCAGCGTTAGGAAGGGGGAGACCCAGTACTTC.

This clonotype was counted at least ten times. The J gene is TRBJ2-7, the V gene TRBV24-1; unclear D gene. Trimming shortened V by 0 bases and J by 0 bases, and 11 bases separated the two germline ends. Germline V gene data show CDR1 as KGHDR and CDR2 as SFDVKD. This CDR3 has 16 amino acids. CDR3 bases: TGTGCCACCAGTGATTTGAAAGGGTGCCACTCCTACGAGCAGTACTTC. Its protein product is CATSDLKGCHSYEQYF.

This clonotype was counted many times. The gene calls are TRBV5-6 and TRBJ2-7; 10 bases line up with TRBD2. Germline V lookup: CDR1 SGHDT, CDR2 YYEEEE. The J segment lost 3 bases and the V segment lost 4 bases, leaving 16 bases of the junction unmatched. CDR3 length: 18 residues. In DNA, the CDR3 is TGTGCCAGCAGCAACATCCCCCTTGGATTAGCGGGGGGCTACGAGCAGTACTTC. Its protein is CASSNIPLGLAGGYEQYF.

The chain joins TRBV12-3 or TRBV12-4 to TRBJ2-2, with D perhaps assigned TRBD1 or TRBD2 (5 bases each). Trimming took 4 bases from V and 4 from J, leaving 7 bases between them. The CDR3 runs 13 residues. This CDR3 reads CASSWGSTGELFF. CDR3 nucleotides: TGTGCCAGCAGTTGGGGGTCCACCGGGGAGCTGTTTTTT.

The V gene is TRBV9, the J gene TRBJ2-2; 8 bases agree with TRBD2. Germline lookup yields CDR1 SGDLS and CDR2 YYNGEE. J was trimmed by 5 bases and V by 1 base; bases with no gene match: 7. CDR3 length: 16 amino acids. For the CDR3, the DNA is TGTGCCAGCAGCGTAAGGGGACTAGGGATTACCGGGGAGCTGTTTTTT. Translating gives CASSVRGLGITGELFF.

The J gene is TRBJ1-2, the V gene TRBV7-2; weak D call: TRBD1 (5 bases). CDR3 length: 14 residues. Between the trimmed V and J ends, which lost 1 base and 1 base, there was a span of 7 bases. Germline CDR1 reads SGHTA; CDR2 reads FQGNSA. The CDR3, as DNA: TGTGCCAGCAGCTTAGACAGGAGTAACTATGGCTACACCTTC. It encodes CASSLDRSNYGYTF.

CDR3 sequence reads: CASSEPVYGYTF. The CDR3 DNA follows: TGTGCCAGCAGTGAACCGGTCTATGGCTACACCTTC. The rearrangement uses TRBV6-1 and TRBJ1-2; D call uncertain. This CDR3 has 12 residues. The V end lost 2 bases, the J end lost 4 bases, and 5 bases lay between the germline ends. Germline V gene data show CDR1 as MNHNS and CDR2 as SASEGT.

This sequence joins TRBV12-3 or TRBV12-4 and TRBJ1-3; D unclear. Trimming removed 3 bases from V and 1 base from J, with 7 bases in between. This CDR3 is 14 amino acids long. The DNA of the CDR3 is TGTGCCAGCAGTTTCCCGAGGTCTGGAAACACCATATATTTT. Protein sequence: CASSFPRSGNTIYF.

This clonotype was counted at least ten times. The V and J genes are TRBV12-5 and TRBJ2-1; a possible D gene is TRBD1 (5 bases). CDR1 is LGHNT and CDR2 is FRNRAP in the germline V gene. V lost 7 bases and J lost 8, with 21 bases in between. The CDR3 consists of 15 residues. CDR3 region: CASAQFEGQGDEQFF. The CDR3 region has the DNA TGTGCTAGTGCCCAATTTGAAGGACAAGGTGATGAGCAGTTCTTC. The entire variable domain, with the rest obtained from reference TRBV12-5 and TRBJ2-1, is as follows: DARVTQTPRHKVTEMGQEVTMRCQPILGHNTVFWYRQTMMQGLELLAYFRNRAPLDDSGMPKDRFSAEMPDATLATLKIQPSEPRDSAVYFCASAQFEGQGDEQFFGPGTRLTVL.

Ten or more counts support this clonotype. The chain couples TRBV30 to TRBJ1-1, with D maybe TRBD1 (5 bases). Deletions cut 1 base from V and 6 bases from J, with 6 bases between. The CDR3 contains 11 residues. Per the germline V gene, CDR1 is GTSNPN and CDR2 is SVGIG (reference sequence). CDR3 bases: TGTGCCTGGAGTGGGGGGGCTGAAGCTTTCTTT. Amino acid sequence: CAWSGGAEAFF.